This TCR beta chain was sequenced in a study of T cell responses to AZD1222 COVID-19 vaccine. Study-wide background: Combined were second doses at about 4 or about 12 weeks. Overall study results and limits: Recipients of two AZD1222 doses showed rising Spike-specific TCR breadth and depth. There were vaccine-associated CD4 TCRs across spike, dominant at 160-218 and 743-854. Possibly, clonal diversity was underestimated; donors were largely white British and included more females.

The length of the CDR3 is 16 residues. Germline CDR1 reads SGDLS; CDR2 reads YYNGEE. V lost 0 bases to trimming and J lost 0 bases, with 10 bases between them. Sequencing was performed with immunoSEQ multiplex PCR; in TCRdb, only in-frame clones are kept and a portion is missing. The repertoire holds 120,000 or so clones, with 85% to 90% as singletons. This clone was observed once. Its specificity is not known. The source of this sequence is an adult in good health. Sequencing used peripheral blood, obtained on day 0 of AZD1222 vaccination. This sequence joins TRBV9 and TRBJ2-4; D call uncertain. The CDR3 here is CASSVEFGLAKNIQYF. CDR3 bases: TGTGCCAGCAGCGTAGAGTTCGGATTAGCCAAAAACATTCAGTACTTC.